This record concerns one TCR beta chain sequence. The data are from a study of blood T cell repertoires in COVID-19. Looking at the study overall: Both acute and convalescent COVID-19 samples were obtained from the United States, Italy and Spain. T cells, B-cell-depleted T cells, or PBMCs provided the cDNA or gDNA that served as material.

Repertoires were generated with immunoSEQ multiplex PCR, while TCRdb's copy carries only in-frame clones and drops some. In the table there are about half a million clones, 70% to 90% of which are singletons. J gave up 3 bases and V 8 bases, and 7 bases lay outside the gene matches. This CDR3 region has 13 residues. Germline CDR1 and CDR2: GTSNPN and SVGIG (reference sequence). Material for sequencing was peripheral blood. This clonotype was sampled from a human donor in a cohort sampled during active COVID-19. This chain joins TRBV30 and TRBJ1-5; TRBD1 matches at 7 bases. The CDR3 spells CASGQEPNQPQHF. In nucleotides, the CDR3 is TGTGCCAGCGGACAGGAACCCAATCAGCCCCAGCATTTT.